A single sample is the source of the 2 T cell receptor beta chains below, sequenced in a study of blood T cell repertoires in COVID-19 (dated by TCRdb to 2018 to 2020). Library preparation used the immunoSEQ multiplex PCR assay. As stored in TCRdb, this immuneACCESS dataset retains in-frame rearrangements with V and J assigned. A fraction of the clones does not appear; measured against another copy, unresolved V genes explain less than half of the discrepancy, and the remainder lacks a known reason. The sample table shows some 90,000 clones, and roughly 90% are seen once. The leading ten clones occupy 2.5% to 3% of the sample. The sequenced sample was peripheral blood. These receptors were collected from a man over 45 with COVID-19, enrolled during active disease.

The chain uses TRBV5-1 and TRBJ1-2; 12 bases line up with TRBD1. CDR1 is SGHRS, CDR2 YFSETQ, per germline. V shed 4 bases and J 2 bases; nucleotides not matched to a gene: 3. The CDR3 is 15 amino acids. For the CDR3, the DNA is TGCGCCAGCAGCCGGGGGACAGGGGGCAACTATGGCTACACCTTC. It yields the protein CASSRGTGGNYGYTF.

DNA of the CDR3: TGTGCCAGCAGCCAAGTAGCGGGCACAGATACGCAGTATTTT. Its protein product is CASSQVAGTDTQYF. The chain couples TRBV3-1 (or the pseudogene TRBV3-2) to TRBJ2-3; D may be TRBD2 (6 bases). This CDR3 is built from 14 residues. V was shortened by 1 base and J by 1 base, with 6 bases between the two germline ends. CDR1 and CDR2 from the germline V gene are LGHDT and YNNKEL (reference sequence).